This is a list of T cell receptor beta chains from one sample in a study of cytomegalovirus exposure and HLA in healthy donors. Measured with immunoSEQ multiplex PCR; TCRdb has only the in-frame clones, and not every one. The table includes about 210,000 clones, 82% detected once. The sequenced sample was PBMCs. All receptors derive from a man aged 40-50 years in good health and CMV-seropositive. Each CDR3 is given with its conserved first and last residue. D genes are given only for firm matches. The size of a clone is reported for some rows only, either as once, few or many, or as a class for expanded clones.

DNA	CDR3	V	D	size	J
TGTGCCAGCAGGACGGGAGCGATCGAGCAGTACTTC	CASRTGAIEQYF	TRBV6-1	NA	few	TRBJ2-7
TGTGCCAGCAGCAACCAACGACAGTTTAATGAAAAACTGTTTTTT	CASSNQRQFNEKLFF	TRBV11-2	NA	once	TRBJ1-4
TGTGCCAGCAGTGAACATTCGAACACCGGGGAGCTGTTTTTT	CASSEHSNTGELFF	TRBV25-1	NA	NA	TRBJ2-2
TGCGCCAGCAGCCAGGTCGACAGTCAGCCCTACGAGCAGTACTTC	CASSQVDSQPYEQYF	TRBV4-1	NA	NA	TRBJ2-7
TGTGCCAGCAGCTTAGAATGGGAGTCGGGCTACACCTTC	CASSLEWESGYTF	TRBV7-9	NA	few	TRBJ1-2
TGTGCCATCAGTGAGTCTGGGGGCGCCCACTATGGCTACACCTTC	CAISESGGAHYGYTF	TRBV10-3	NA	NA	TRBJ1-2
TGTGCCTCGCAGGGTGGAGTGGCATCCGAGCAGTACTTC	CASQGGVASEQYF	TRBV10-3	NA	NA	TRBJ2-7
TGCGCCAGCAGCTTGGGGGGCGGAGGGGATGGCGAGCAGTACTTC	CASSLGGGGDGEQYF	TRBV5-1	NA	NA	TRBJ2-7
TGCGCCAGCACCGCCGGACAGGTAAACTCTGGGGCCAACGTCCTGACTTTC	CASTAGQVNSGANVLTF	TRBV5-1	TRBD1	NA	TRBJ2-6
TGTGCCAGCAGCTTAGGACAGGTACAAGAGACCCAGTACTTC	CASSLGQVQETQYF	TRBV11-2	NA	NA	TRBJ2-5
TGTGCCAGCAGCAGGACATCGCAAGAGACCCAGTACTTC	CASSRTSQETQYF	TRBV7-3	NA	NA	TRBJ2-5
TGTGCCAGCTCACCACCGAGTAGCGGGAACTATGAGCAGTTCTTC	CASSPPSSGNYEQFF	TRBV18	TRBD2	few	TRBJ2-1
TGTGCCATCAGGGAAGTCGAGGGAGGCTTGGAAAACACCATATATTTT	CAIREVEGGLENTIYF	TRBV10-3	NA	NA	TRBJ1-3
TGTGCCAGCACAAAAGAACTTTCTAGCACAGATACGCAGTATTTT	CASTKELSSTDTQYF	TRBV2	NA	NA	TRBJ2-3
TGCAGTGCCCGAGGGGGCAATGAGCAGTTCTTC	CSARGGNEQFF	TRBV20-1	NA	few	TRBJ2-1
TGTGCCAGCAGTCGACAGGGGGCATGGTCAGATACGCAGTATTTT	CASSRQGAWSDTQYF	TRBV6-5	TRBD1	NA	TRBJ2-3
TGTGCCAGCAGATCTACAGGGAGCTCTGGGGCCAACGTCCTGACTTTC	CASRSTGSSGANVLTF	TRBV27	NA	NA	TRBJ2-6
TGCAGCGTAGCTGCTGGAAACACCATATATTTT	CSVAAGNTIYF	TRBV29-1	NA	NA	TRBJ1-3
TGTGCCAGCAGCTCCGTTAGCACAGATACGCAGTATTTT	CASSSVSTDTQYF	TRBV5-6	NA	NA	TRBJ2-3
TGTGCCAGCAGCCCAGGGGAGACTGCGCCCTCTAACTATGGCTACACCTTC	CASSPGETAPSNYGYTF	TRBV9	NA	NA	TRBJ1-2
TGTGCCAGCAGTGACAGTACCTCTGGGGCCAACGTCCTGACTTTC	CASSDSTSGANVLTF	TRBV2	NA	NA	TRBJ2-6
TGTGCCAGCACCATCGGAGGGGCAGGCGACGAGCAGTACTTC	CASTIGGAGDEQYF	TRBV7-9	NA	NA	TRBJ2-7
TGTGCCAGCAGTGGGCAGAACCTCTTTTCTTCTGGGGCCAACGTCCTGACTTTC	CASSGQNLFSSGANVLTF	TRBV2	NA	NA	TRBJ2-6
TGTGCCAGCAGCCCCCAGCGTACAGGGGCGAGGGACACTGAAGCTTTCTTT	CASSPQRTGARDTEAFF	TRBV5-6	TRBD1	NA	TRBJ1-1
TGCGCCAGCAGCCAAGATATGCCGGGACAGGTGACCTACAATGAGCAGTTCTTC	CASSQDMPGQVTYNEQFF	TRBV4-1	TRBD1	NA	TRBJ2-1
TGTGCCAGCAGCTTGGCTAGTTACTCCTACAATGAGCAGTTCTTC	CASSLASYSYNEQFF	TRBV5-4	NA	NA	TRBJ2-1
TGTGCCAGCAGCACCACTTCTAGTATGTCGCAGTATTTT	CASSTTSSMSQYF	TRBV28	NA	NA	TRBJ2-3
TGTGCCAGCAGCCGGACAGGGGGGACCGGGGAGCTGTTTTTT	CASSRTGGTGELFF	TRBV6-5	TRBD1	NA	TRBJ2-2
TGTGCCACAGGGATTAGCGGGAGGGCCGGGGACGGGGAGCTGTTTTTT	CATGISGRAGDGELFF	TRBV19	TRBD2	NA	TRBJ2-2
TGTGCCAGCAGCTTAGGTACAGTCCATGAGCAGTTCTTC	CASSLGTVHEQFF	TRBV7-9	NA	NA	TRBJ2-1
TGTGCCAGTAGTATAGACGGGCGGGGGGAGACCCAGTACTTC	CASSIDGRGETQYF	TRBV19	TRBD2	NA	TRBJ2-5
TGTGCCAGCAGCTCTCGGGACAGCTACAATGAGCAGTTCTTC	CASSSRDSYNEQFF	TRBV7-6	TRBD1	NA	TRBJ2-1
TGTGCCAGCAGTTGGGACAGTCGCTCTGGAAACACCATATATTTT	CASSWDSRSGNTIYF	TRBV6-6	TRBD1	NA	TRBJ1-3
TGTGCCAGCAGTGATTACAGGGGACCCACTGAAGCTTTCTTT	CASSDYRGPTEAFF	TRBV27	TRBD1	NA	TRBJ1-1
TGTGCCAGCAGTTACGGACAGACAATGAACACTGAAGCTTTCTTT	CASSYGQTMNTEAFF	TRBV7-9	NA	NA	TRBJ1-1
TGTGCCAGCAGCTTTGGACAGGGCTACGAGCAGTACTTC	CASSFGQGYEQYF	TRBV11-2	TRBD1	NA	TRBJ2-7
TGTGCCAGTAGTATGATTGAACTAAATGAAAAACTGTTTTTT	CASSMIELNEKLFF	TRBV19	NA	few	TRBJ1-4
TGTGCCAGCAGCCCCCCAGGACTAGCGGGAGGGAAGGAGACCCAGTACTTC	CASSPPGLAGGKETQYF	TRBV9	TRBD2	NA	TRBJ2-5
TGTGCCAGCAGTGGAACAGGCGGGAGTGGAGACGAGCAGTACTTC	CASSGTGGSGDEQYF	TRBV2	TRBD2	few	TRBJ2-7
TGTGCCAGCAGCTCAATTACAGGGAGCCAAGAGACCCAGTACTTC	CASSSITGSQETQYF	TRBV7-6	NA	few	TRBJ2-5
TGCGCCAGCAGCTATGGACTAGCGGGGATCCAAGAGACCCAGTACTTC	CASSYGLAGIQETQYF	TRBV5-1	TRBD2	NA	TRBJ2-5